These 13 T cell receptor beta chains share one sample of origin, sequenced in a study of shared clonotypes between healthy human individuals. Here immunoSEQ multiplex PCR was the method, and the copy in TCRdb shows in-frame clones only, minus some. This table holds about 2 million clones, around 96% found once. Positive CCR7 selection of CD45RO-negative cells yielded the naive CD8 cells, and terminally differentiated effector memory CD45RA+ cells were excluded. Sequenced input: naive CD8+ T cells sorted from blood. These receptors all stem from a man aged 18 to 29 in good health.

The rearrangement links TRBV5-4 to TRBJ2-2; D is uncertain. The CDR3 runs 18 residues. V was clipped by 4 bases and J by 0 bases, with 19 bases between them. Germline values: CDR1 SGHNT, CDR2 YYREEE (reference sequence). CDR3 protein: CASSLRPGAYANTGELFF. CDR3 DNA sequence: TGTGCCAGCAGCCTCCGACCAGGAGCCTACGCGAACACCGGGGAGCTGTTTTTT.

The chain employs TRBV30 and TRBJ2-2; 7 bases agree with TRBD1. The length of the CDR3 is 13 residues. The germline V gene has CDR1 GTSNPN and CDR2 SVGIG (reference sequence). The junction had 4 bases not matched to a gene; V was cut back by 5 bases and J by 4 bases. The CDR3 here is CAWDRAGTGELFF. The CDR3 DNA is TGTGCCTGGGACAGGGCGGGCACCGGGGAGCTGTTTTTT.

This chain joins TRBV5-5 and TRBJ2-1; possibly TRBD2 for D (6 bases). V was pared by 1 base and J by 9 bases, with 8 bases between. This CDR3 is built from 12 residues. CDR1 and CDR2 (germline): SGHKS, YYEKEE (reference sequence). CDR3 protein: CASSLSGAEQFF. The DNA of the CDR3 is TGTGCCAGCAGCTTGTCGGGAGCTGAGCAGTTCTTC.

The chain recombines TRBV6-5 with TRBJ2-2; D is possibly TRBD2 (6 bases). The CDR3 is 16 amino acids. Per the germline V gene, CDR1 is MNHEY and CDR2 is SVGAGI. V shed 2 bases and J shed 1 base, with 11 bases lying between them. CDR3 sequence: CASSYPGRENTGELFF. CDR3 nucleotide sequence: TGTGCCAGCAGTTACCCTGGGCGGGAGAACACCGGGGAGCTGTTTTTT.

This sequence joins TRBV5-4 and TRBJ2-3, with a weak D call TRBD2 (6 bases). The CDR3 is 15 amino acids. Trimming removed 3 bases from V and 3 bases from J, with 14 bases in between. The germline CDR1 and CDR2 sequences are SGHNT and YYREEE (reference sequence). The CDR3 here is CASSWDGEVTDTQYF. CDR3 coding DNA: TGTGCCAGCAGCTGGGACGGGGAGGTGACAGATACGCAGTATTTT.

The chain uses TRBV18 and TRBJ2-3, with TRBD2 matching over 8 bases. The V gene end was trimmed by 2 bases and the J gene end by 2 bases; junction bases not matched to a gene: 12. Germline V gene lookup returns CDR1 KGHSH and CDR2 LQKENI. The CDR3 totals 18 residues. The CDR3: CASSPTTGGSPLTDTQYF. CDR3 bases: TGTGCCAGCTCACCAACGACGGGAGGGTCCCCCCTCACAGATACGCAGTATTTT.

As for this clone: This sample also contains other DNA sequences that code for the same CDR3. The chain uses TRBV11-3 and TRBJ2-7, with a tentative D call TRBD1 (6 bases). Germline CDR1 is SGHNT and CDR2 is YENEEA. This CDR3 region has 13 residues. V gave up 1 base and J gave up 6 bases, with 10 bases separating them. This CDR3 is CASSLGTAAEQYF. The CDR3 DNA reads TGTGCCAGCAGCTTAGGGACAGCGGCCGAGCAGTACTTC. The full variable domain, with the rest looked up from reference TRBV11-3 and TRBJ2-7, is EAGVVQSPRYKIIEKKQPVAFWCNPISGHNTLYWYLQNLGQGPELLIRYENEEAVDDSQLPKDRFSAERLKGVDSTLKIQPAELGDSAVYLCASSLGTAAEQYFGPGTRLTVT.

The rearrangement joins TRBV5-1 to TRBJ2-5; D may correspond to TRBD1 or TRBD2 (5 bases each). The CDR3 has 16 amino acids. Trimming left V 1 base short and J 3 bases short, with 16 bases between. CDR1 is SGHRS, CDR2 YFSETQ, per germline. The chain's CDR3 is CASSLFGVGGEETQYF. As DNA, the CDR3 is TGCGCCAGCAGCTTGTTTGGGGTTGGGGGAGAAGAGACCCAGTACTTC.

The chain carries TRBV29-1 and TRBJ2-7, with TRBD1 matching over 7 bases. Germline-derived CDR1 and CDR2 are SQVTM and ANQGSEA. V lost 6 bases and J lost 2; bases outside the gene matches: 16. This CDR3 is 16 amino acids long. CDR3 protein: CSVVGTEDSRAYEQYF. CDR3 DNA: TGCAGCGTGGTGGGGACAGAAGATTCTCGGGCCTACGAGCAGTACTTC.

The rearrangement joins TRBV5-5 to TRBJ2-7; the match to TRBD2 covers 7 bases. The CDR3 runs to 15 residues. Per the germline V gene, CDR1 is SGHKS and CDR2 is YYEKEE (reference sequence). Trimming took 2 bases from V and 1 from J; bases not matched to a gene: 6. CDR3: CASSFRASGSYEQYF. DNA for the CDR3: TGTGCCAGCAGCTTCAGGGCTAGCGGTTCCTACGAGCAGTACTTC.

CDR3 amino acids: CASSGGGNSNQPQHF. CDR3 nucleotide sequence: TGTGCCAGCAGTGGGGGAGGAAATAGCAATCAGCCCCAGCATTTT. The rearrangement joins TRBV2 to TRBJ1-5; D gene uncertain. Germline V CDR1 and CDR2: SNHLY, FYNNEI. Trimming left V 4 bases short and J 0 bases short, with 10 bases between. This CDR3 is 15 amino acids long.

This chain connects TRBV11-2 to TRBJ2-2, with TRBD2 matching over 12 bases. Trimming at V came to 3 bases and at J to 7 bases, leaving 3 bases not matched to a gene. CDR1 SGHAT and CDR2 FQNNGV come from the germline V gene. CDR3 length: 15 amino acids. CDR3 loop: CASSFLAGGFGELFF. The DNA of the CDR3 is TGTGCCAGCAGCTTCCTAGCGGGAGGGTTCGGGGAGCTGTTTTTT.

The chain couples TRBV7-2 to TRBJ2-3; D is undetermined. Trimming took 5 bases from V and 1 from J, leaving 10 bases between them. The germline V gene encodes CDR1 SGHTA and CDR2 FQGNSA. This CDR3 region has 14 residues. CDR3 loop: CASSQWAGTDTQYF. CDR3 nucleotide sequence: TGTGCCAGCAGCCAGTGGGCGGGCACAGATACGCAGTATTTT.